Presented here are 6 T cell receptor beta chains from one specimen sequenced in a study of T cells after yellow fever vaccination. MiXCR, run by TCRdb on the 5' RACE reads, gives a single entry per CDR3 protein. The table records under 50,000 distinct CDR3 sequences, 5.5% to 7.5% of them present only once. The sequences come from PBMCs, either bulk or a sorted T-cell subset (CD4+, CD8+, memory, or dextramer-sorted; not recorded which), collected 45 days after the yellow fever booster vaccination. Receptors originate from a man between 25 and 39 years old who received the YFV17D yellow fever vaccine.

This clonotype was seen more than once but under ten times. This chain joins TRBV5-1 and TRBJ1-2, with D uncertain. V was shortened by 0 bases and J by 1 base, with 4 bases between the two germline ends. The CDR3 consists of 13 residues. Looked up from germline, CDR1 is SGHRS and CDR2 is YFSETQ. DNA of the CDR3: TGCGCCAGCAGCTTGGGCGTTAACTATGGCTACACCTTC. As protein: CASSLGVNYGYTF.

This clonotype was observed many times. The CDR3 nucleotides are TGTGCCAGCAGCTTAGCGTGGACCACAGATACGCAGTATTTT. Its translation is CASSLAWTTDTQYF. This chain links TRBV7-2 with TRBJ2-3; D remains unclear. V was pared by 0 bases and J by 2 bases, with 6 bases between. CDR1 and CDR2 (germline): SGHTA, FQGNSA. This CDR3 contains 14 residues.

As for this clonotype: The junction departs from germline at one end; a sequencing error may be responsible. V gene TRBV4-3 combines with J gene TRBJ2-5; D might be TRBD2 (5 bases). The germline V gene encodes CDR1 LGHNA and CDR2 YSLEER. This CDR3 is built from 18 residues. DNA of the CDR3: TGCGCCAGCAGCCAAGACCTCCACCTAGCAAACCCTCAAGAGCCCCAGTACTTC. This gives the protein CASSQDLHLANPQEPQYF.

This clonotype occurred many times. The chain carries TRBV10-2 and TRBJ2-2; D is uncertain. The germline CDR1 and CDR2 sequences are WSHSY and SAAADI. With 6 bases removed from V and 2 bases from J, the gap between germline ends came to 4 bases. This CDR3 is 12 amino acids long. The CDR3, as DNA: TGCGCCAGCAGGAAAAACACCGGGGAGCTGTTTTTT. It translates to CASRKNTGELFF.

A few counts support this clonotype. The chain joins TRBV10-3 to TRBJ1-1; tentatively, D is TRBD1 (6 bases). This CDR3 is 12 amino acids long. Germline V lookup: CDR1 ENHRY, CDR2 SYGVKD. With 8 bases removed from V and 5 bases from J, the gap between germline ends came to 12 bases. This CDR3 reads CAIGGAETEAFF. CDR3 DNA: TGTGCCATCGGGGGGGCAGAGACTGAAGCTTTCTTT.

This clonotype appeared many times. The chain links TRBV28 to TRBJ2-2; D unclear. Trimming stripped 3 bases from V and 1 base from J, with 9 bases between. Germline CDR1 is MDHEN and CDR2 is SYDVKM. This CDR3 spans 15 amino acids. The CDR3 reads CASSFGGVNTGELFF. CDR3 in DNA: TGTGCCAGCAGTTTCGGTGGGGTGAACACCGGGGAGCTGTTTTTT.